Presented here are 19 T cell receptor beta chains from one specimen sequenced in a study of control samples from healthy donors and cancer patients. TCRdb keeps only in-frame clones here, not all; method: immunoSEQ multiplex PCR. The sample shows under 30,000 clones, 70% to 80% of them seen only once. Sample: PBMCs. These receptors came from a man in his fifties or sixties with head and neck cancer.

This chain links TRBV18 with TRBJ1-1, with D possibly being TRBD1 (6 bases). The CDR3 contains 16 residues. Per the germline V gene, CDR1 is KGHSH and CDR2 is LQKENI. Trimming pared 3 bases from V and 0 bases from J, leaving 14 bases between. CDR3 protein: CASSPRGGGMNTEAFF. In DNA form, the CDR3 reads TGTGCCAGCTCACCCAGGGGAGGGGGGATGAACACTGAAGCTTTCTTT.

The CDR3 DNA sequence: TGCGCCAGCAGCACCGGGGTAGGCACTGAAGCTTTCTTT. It translates to CASSTGVGTEAFF. The V and J genes are TRBV5-1 and TRBJ1-1; unclear D gene. V was cut by 4 bases and J by 4 bases, with 11 bases left in between. The germline V gene has CDR1 SGHRS and CDR2 YFSETQ. CDR3 size: 13 residues. Full variable domain (missing parts from reference TRBV5-1 and TRBJ1-1): KAGVTQTPRYLIKTRGQQVTLSCSPISGHRSVSWYQQTPGQGLQFLFEYFSETQRNKGNFPGRFSGRQFSNSRSEMNVSTLELGDSALYLCASSTGVGTEAFFGQGTRLTVV.

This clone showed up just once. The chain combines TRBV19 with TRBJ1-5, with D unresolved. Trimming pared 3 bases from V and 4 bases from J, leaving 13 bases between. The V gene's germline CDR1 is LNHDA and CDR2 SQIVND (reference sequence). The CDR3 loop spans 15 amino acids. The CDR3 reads CASSIPRWRNQPQHF. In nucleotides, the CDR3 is TGTGCCAGTAGTATCCCCCGGTGGCGGAATCAGCCCCAGCATTTT.

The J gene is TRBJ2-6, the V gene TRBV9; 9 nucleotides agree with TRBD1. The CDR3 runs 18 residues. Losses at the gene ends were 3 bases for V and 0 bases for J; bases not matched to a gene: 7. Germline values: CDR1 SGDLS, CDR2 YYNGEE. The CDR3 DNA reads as TGTGCCAGCAGCGCCGGGACAGGGAAGCGCTCTGGGGCCAACGTCCTGACTTTC. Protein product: CASSAGTGKRSGANVLTF.

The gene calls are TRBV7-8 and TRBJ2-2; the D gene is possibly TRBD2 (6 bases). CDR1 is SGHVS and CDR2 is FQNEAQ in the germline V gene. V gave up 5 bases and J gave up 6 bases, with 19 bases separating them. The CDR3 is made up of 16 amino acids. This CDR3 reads CASSPITPGRSGELFF. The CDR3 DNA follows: TGTGCCAGCAGCCCAATTACTCCAGGGAGGTCCGGGGAGCTGTTTTTT.

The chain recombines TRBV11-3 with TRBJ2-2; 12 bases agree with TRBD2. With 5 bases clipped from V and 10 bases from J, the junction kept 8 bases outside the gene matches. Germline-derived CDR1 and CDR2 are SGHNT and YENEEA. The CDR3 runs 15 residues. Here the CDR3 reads CASSSEGLAGTELFF. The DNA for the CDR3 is TGTGCCAGCAGCAGTGAGGGACTAGCGGGTACGGAGCTGTTTTTT.

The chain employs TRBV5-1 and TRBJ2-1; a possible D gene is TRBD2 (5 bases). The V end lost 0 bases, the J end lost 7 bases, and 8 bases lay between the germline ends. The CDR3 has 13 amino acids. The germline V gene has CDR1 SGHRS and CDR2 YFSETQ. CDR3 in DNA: TGCGCCAGCAGCTTGGCCGTAGCGAATGAGCAGTTCTTC. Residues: CASSLAVANEQFF. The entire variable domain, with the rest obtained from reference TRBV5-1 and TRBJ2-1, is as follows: KAGVTQTPRYLIKTRGQQVTLSCSPISGHRSVSWYQQTPGQGLQFLFEYFSETQRNKGNFPGRFSGRQFSNSRSEMNVSTLELGDSALYLCASSLAVANEQFFGPGTRLTVL.

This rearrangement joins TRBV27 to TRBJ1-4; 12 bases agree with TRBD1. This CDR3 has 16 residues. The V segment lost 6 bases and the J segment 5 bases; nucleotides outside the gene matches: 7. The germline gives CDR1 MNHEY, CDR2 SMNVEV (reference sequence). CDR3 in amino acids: CASSKGTGGVNEKLFF. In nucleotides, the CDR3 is TGTGCCAGCAGCAAGGGGACAGGGGGCGTAAATGAAAAACTGTTTTTT.

The CDR3 DNA follows: TGCGCCAGCAGCCAAAGGCCGGACTACGAGCAGTACTTC. Translating gives CASSQRPDYEQYF. This chain joins TRBV4-3 and TRBJ2-7, with D unclear. CDR1 and CDR2 from the germline V gene are LGHNA and YSLEER. Trimming shortened V by 2 bases and J by 3 bases, and 8 bases separated the two germline ends. The CDR3 consists of 13 residues.

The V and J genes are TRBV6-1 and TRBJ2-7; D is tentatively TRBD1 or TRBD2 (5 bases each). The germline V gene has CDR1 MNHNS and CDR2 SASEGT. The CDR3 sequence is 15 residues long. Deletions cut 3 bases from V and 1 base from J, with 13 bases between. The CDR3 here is CASSDPGLASYEQYF. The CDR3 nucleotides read TGTGCCAGCAGTGACCCGGGGCTAGCTTCCTACGAGCAGTACTTC.

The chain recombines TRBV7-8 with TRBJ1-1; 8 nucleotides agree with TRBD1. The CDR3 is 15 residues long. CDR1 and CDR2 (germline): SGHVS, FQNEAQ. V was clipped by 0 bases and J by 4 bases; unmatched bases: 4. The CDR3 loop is CASSLAGQVGTEAFF. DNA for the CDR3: TGTGCCAGCAGCTTAGCGGGACAGGTGGGCACTGAAGCTTTCTTT. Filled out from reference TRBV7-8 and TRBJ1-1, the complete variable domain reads GAGVSQSPRYKVAKRGQDVALRCDPISGHVSLFWYQQALGQGPEFLTYFQNEAQLDKSGLPSDRFFAERPEGSVSTLKIQRTQQEDSAVYLCASSLAGQVGTEAFFGQGTRLTVV.

CDR3 coding DNA: TGTGCCAGCTCCCGAGTCGGGGGACAAGAGACCCAGTACTTC. Residues: CASSRVGGQETQYF. The chain carries TRBV18 and TRBJ2-5; TRBD2 is a possible D gene (6 bases). This CDR3 contains 14 residues. Trimming pared 6 bases from V and 2 bases from J, leaving 13 bases between. Germline V gives CDR1 KGHSH, CDR2 LQKENI.

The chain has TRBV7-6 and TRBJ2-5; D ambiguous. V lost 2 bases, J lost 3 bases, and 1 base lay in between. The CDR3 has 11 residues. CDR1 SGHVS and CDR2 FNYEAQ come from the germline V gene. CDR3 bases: TGTGCCAGCAGCTTAAAAGAGACCCAGTACTTC. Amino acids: CASSLKETQYF. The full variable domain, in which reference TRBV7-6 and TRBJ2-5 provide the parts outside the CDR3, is GAGVSQSPRYKVTKRGQDVALRCDPISGHVSLYWYRQALGQGPEFLTYFNYEAQQDKSGLPNDRFSAERPEGSISTLTIQRTEQRDSAMYRCASSLKETQYFGPGTRLLVL.

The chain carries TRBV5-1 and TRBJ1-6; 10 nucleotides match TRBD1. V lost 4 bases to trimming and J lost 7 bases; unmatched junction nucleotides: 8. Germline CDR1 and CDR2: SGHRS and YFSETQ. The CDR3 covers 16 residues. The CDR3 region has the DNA TGCGCCAGCAGCCTACAGACAGGGGGCAGGAATTCACCCCTCCACTTT. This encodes CASSLQTGGRNSPLHF. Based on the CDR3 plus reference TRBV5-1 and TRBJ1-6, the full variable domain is KAGVTQTPRYLIKTRGQQVTLSCSPISGHRSVSWYQQTPGQGLQFLFEYFSETQRNKGNFPGRFSGRQFSNSRSEMNVSTLELGDSALYLCASSLQTGGRNSPLHFGNGTRLTVT.

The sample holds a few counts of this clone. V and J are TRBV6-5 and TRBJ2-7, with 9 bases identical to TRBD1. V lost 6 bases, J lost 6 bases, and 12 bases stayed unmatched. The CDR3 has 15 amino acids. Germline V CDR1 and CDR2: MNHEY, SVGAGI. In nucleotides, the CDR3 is TGTGCCAGCAGCCAGTACAGGGGGCCTTTAGCCGAGCAGTACTTC. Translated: CASSQYRGPLAEQYF.

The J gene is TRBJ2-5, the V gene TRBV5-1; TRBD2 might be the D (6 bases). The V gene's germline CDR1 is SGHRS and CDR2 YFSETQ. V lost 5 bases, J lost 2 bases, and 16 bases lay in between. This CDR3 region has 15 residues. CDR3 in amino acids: CASSTGRGRQETQYF. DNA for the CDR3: TGCGCCAGCAGTACTGGGCGGGGAAGGCAAGAGACCCAGTACTTC.

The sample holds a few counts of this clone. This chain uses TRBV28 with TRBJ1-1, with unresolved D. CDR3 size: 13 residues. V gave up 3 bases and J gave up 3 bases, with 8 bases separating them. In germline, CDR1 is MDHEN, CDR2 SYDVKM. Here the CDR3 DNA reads TGTGCCAGCAGTTTTTTCGGGGACACTGAAGCTTTCTTT. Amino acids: CASSFFGDTEAFF.

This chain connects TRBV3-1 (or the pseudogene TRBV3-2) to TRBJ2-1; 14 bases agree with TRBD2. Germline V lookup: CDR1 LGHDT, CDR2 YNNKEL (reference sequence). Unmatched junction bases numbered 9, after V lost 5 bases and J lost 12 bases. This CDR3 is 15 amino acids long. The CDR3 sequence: CASSSTTSGRASQFF. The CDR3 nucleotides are TGTGCCAGCAGCTCTACGACTAGCGGGAGGGCCTCGCAGTTCTTC.

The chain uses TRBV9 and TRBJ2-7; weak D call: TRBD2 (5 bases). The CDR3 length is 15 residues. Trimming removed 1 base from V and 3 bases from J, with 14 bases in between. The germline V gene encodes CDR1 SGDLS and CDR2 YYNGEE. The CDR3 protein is CASSVYAGTGYEQYF. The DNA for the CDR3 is TGTGCCAGCAGCGTATATGCGGGTACGGGCTACGAGCAGTACTTC.